This T cell receptor (beta chain) was identified in a study of identical twins. Study-level findings and limits: Zero-insertion analyses could be partly confounded by invariant MAIT and iNKT cells.

The CDR3 runs to 11 residues. The germline V gene encodes CDR1 LGHDT and CDR2 YNNKEL (reference sequence). With template switching, a universal primer site was added, and the cDNA carried unique molecular identifiers. TCRdb ran MiXCR on the 5' RACE reads and lists one entry per CDR3 protein. The sample comprises 700,000 or so distinct CDR3 sequences, 8.5% to 9.5% of which are singletons, and approximately 0.94% rests with the top ten. Regarding this clonotype: Antigen specificity is unknown.

The same data also went into a second study, on yellow fever vaccine responses in identical twins.

Sequencing was carried out using PBMCs. The TCR originated in a woman aged 18-30 years in good health. The genes are TRBV3-1 and TRBJ2-1; D ambiguous. The CDR3 is CCAPRGNEQFF. Here the CDR3 DNA reads TGTTGCGCCCCAAGAGGTAATGAGCAGTTCTTC.